The 16 T cell receptor beta chains presented below share a single source sample, sequenced in a study of cytomegalovirus exposure and HLA in healthy donors. Primers: 60 Vbeta forward and 13 Jbeta reverse. The protocol was immunoSEQ multiplex PCR, while the TCRdb copy is restricted to in-frame clones and leaves out a portion. The data contain approximately 210,000 clones, roughly 77% of them singletons. The sample taken for sequencing was PBMCs. These receptors all come from a male donor in good health and CMV-seropositive.

This chain joins TRBV7-9 and TRBJ1-2; D is perhaps TRBD1 (6 bases). CDR1 and CDR2 (germline): SEHNR, FQNEAQ (reference sequence). V lost 5 bases, J lost 4 bases, and 17 bases lay in between. CDR3 length equals 15 residues. CDR3 amino acids: CASSRSPGQLYGYTF. The CDR3 DNA is TGTGCCAGCAGCCGAAGCCCAGGACAGCTCTATGGCTACACCTTC.

The genes are TRBV11-3 and TRBJ2-7; maybe TRBD2 (6 bases). Germline CDR1 is SGHNT and CDR2 is YENEEA. V was pared by 5 bases and J by 8 bases, with 16 bases between. The CDR3 has 13 residues. CDR3 coding DNA: TGTGCCAGCAGCCGGACTAACGAGGCCAAGCAGTACTTC. This encodes CASSRTNEAKQYF.

As DNA, the CDR3 is TGTGCCAGCAGTACCGGGACAGGGGTTCTAAGGGACGAGCAGTACTTC. It codes for CASSTGTGVLRDEQYF. The V and J genes are TRBV27 and TRBJ2-7; TRBD1 matches 10 bases. Per germline, CDR1 MNHEY and CDR2 SMNVEV (reference sequence). This CDR3 is built from 16 residues. J lost 5 bases, V lost 5 bases, and 12 bases had no gene match.

V and J are TRBV30 and TRBJ1-6, with 11 bases matching TRBD1. The V and J ends lost 7 bases and 7 bases, in that order; junction bases with no gene match: 6. CDR1 is GTSNPN, CDR2 SVGIG, per germline (reference sequence). The CDR3 has 14 residues. In nucleotides, the CDR3 is TGTGCCTCGGACAGGGGGCTAGGGAATTCACCCCTCCACTTT. Protein product: CASDRGLGNSPLHF.

This clone was seen a single time. In the same sample, other DNA sequences code for this CDR3. The chain joins TRBV7-3 to TRBJ2-2, with 7 bases aligning to TRBD2. The CDR3 runs 16 residues. Germline trimming cut 0 bases from V and 2 bases from J; bases unmatched to any gene: 3. Germline V lookup: CDR1 SGHTA, CDR2 FQGTGA. The CDR3 DNA follows: TGTGCCAGCAGCTTAACCAGCGGGGCCAACACCGGGGAGCTGTTTTTT. Translated, it gives CASSLTSGANTGELFF.

This rearrangement joins TRBV6-1 to TRBJ1-1; tentatively, D is TRBD1 (6 bases). The CDR3 has 16 residues. Germline values: CDR1 MNHNS, CDR2 SASEGT. V lost 6 bases to trimming and J lost 3 bases, with 20 bases between them. In DNA form, the CDR3 reads TGTGCCAGCAGCGAACTTATGGGGGCGATGGACACTGAAGCTTTCTTT. Translating it yields CASSELMGAMDTEAFF.

CDR3 protein: CASSRTGVGYGYTF. The DNA of the CDR3 is TGTGCCAGCAGCCGTACAGGGGTTGGCTATGGCTACACCTTC. This sequence joins TRBV5-4 and TRBJ1-2, with TRBD1 matching 7 bases. Germline V gives CDR1 SGHNT, CDR2 YYREEE (reference sequence). The CDR3 length is 14 residues. J lost 4 bases, V lost 4 bases, and 7 bases had no gene match.

This CDR3 reads CASSLSVSSTDTQYF. Here the CDR3 DNA reads TGTGCCAGCAGCTTAAGCGTATCTAGCACAGATACGCAGTATTTT. V gene TRBV7-2 combines with J gene TRBJ2-3; D remains ambiguous. Deletions cut 2 bases from V and 0 bases from J, with 9 bases between. Germline V gene data show CDR1 as SGHTA and CDR2 as FQGNSA. The CDR3 loop spans 15 amino acids.

This chain links TRBV19 with TRBJ1-4; D not resolved. CDR1 LNHDA and CDR2 SQIVND come from the germline V gene (reference sequence). Trimming shortened V by 4 bases and J by 8 bases, and 14 bases separated the two germline ends. The CDR3 has 14 amino acids. The CDR3, as DNA: TGTGCCAGTAGTAGTGGAGAAGGTCTGGAAAAACTGTTTTTT. Translating gives CASSSGEGLEKLFF. The complete variable domain, with remaining parts taken from reference TRBV19 and TRBJ1-4, reads DGGITQSPKYLFRKEGQNVTLSCEQNLNHDAMYWYRQDPGQGLRLIYYSQIVNDFQKGDIAEGYSVSREKKESFPLTVTSAQKNPTAFYLCASSSGEGLEKLFFGSGTQLSVL.

The gene calls are TRBV14 and TRBJ1-2, with 7 nucleotides matching TRBD1. V shed 0 bases, J shed 8 bases, and the junction held 3 bases outside the gene matches. This CDR3 has 13 residues. Germline values: CDR1 SGHDN, CDR2 FVKESK. CDR3 nucleotides: TGTGCCAGCAGCCAAGATAACAGGGGAGGCTACACCTTC. Protein sequence: CASSQDNRGGYTF.

This clone was detected only a few times. The J gene is TRBJ1-6, the V gene TRBV6-1; D remains unclear. The CDR3 length is 15 residues. V gave up 7 bases and J gave up 3 bases, with 13 bases separating them. From germline, CDR1 is MNHNS and CDR2 SASEGT. CDR3 residues: CASIATGFYNSPLHF. CDR3 bases: TGTGCCAGCATAGCCACGGGTTTCTATAATTCACCCCTCCACTTT.

This chain joins TRBV9 and TRBJ2-5; TRBD2 matches 7 bases. The CDR3 contains 16 residues. Germline loops: CDR1 SGDLS, CDR2 YYNGEE. V trimming: 4 bases; J trimming: 2 bases; junction bases outside the gene matches: 11. In nucleotides, the CDR3 is TGTGCCAGCAGCCCACATGGGAGGGCGGGGCAAGAGACCCAGTACTTC. Translating gives CASSPHGRAGQETQYF.

The chain uses TRBV6-6 and TRBJ1-3, with TRBD1 as a possible D gene (6 bases). This CDR3 has 15 residues. Looked up from germline, CDR1 is MNHNY and CDR2 is SVGAGI (reference sequence). V was shortened by 4 bases and J by 4 bases, with 14 bases between the two germline ends. The CDR3 bases are TGTGCCAGCAGTTTACGTGGGGGCGCGGGAAACACCATATATTTT. Amino acid sequence: CASSLRGGAGNTIYF.

The chain links TRBV6-1 to TRBJ1-5; 9 bases match TRBD1. Per the germline V gene, CDR1 is MNHNS and CDR2 is SASEGT. V dropped 10 bases and J dropped 6; count of bases not matched to a gene: 7. The CDR3 spans 13 residues. CDR3 region: CATTGQGFQPQHF. The CDR3 DNA follows: TGTGCCACCACGGGACAGGGCTTTCAGCCCCAGCATTTT.

This clone was seen just once. CDR3 sequence reads: CATAQDRGTYEQYF. The CDR3 bases are TGTGCCACCGCCCAGGACAGGGGAACCTACGAGCAGTACTTC. The chain links TRBV19 to TRBJ2-7; 9 bases match TRBD1. The CDR3 extends over 14 amino acids. With V trimmed by 10 bases and J by 2 bases, 9 bases remained unmatched. Germline assignment: CDR1 LNHDA and CDR2 SQIVND (reference sequence).

This clone was observed a single time. The chain recombines TRBV25-1 with TRBJ2-1, with D tentatively TRBD2 (6 bases). The length of the CDR3 is 15 residues. Germline assignment: CDR1 MGHDK and CDR2 SYGVNS. V was pared by 1 base and J by 2 bases, with 9 bases between. CDR3 in DNA: TGTGCCAGCAGTGAATCAGCGGGTGCCTACAATGAGCAGTTCTTC. Amino acid sequence: CASSESAGAYNEQFF.